The source of this T cell receptor (beta chain) is a study of OX40 agonist ivuxolimab in advanced cancers. Some background on the complete study: Ivuxolimab, which targeted the costimulatory receptor OX40 (CD134), was an agonistic, fully human IgG2 monoclonal antibody. The paper describes the monotherapy dose-escalation part (N ≈ 52 patients) of the phase I trial of ivuxolimab. Partial responses were achieved by three dose-escalation patients, of whom one had hepatocellular carcinoma and two had cutaneous melanoma. Intravenous ivuxolimab was administered to patients every 2 weeks at six dose levels: 0.01, 0.1, 0.3, 1.5, 3 and 10 mg/kg. Patients were allowed to have had prior anti-PD-1, anti-PD-L1 or anti-CTLA-4 therapy, and 40% of the dose-escalation patients had previously received checkpoint inhibitors. Peripheral TCRbeta sequencing aimed to test whether ivuxolimab altered TCR sequence diversity and caused clonal T-cell expansion. Of the approximately 50 dose-escalation patients, hepatocellular carcinoma was present in about 20, melanoma in approximately 15, renal cell carcinoma in 9 and head and neck cancer in 9. In the dose-escalation cohort, around 80% of patients were male, and the mean age was 60 years with a range of about 20 to 80.

Taken from the germline V gene, the CDR1 and CDR2 loops are SGHTS and YDEGEE. Trimming takes 4 bases off V and 3 bases off J; junction bases not matched to a gene: 8. Inclusive of the bounding cysteine and phenylalanine, the CDR3 is 15 residues long. The only DNA kept is the CDR3, 45 bases in frame from the first base. On this clone itself: It lacks a known antigen. No clone much larger than this one lies a single base away; base qualities are absent.

Points the paper makes about the study in general: Partial responders in the 0.1-3.0 mg/kg groups had among the lowest normalized peripheral clonal expansion, especially among CD8+ T cells. After ivuxolimab, expanded clones were on average more numerous among CD8+ T cells than among CD4+ T cells. Low levels of normalized T-cell clonal expansion were also seen in some nonresponding patients. The antigen specificity of the clonally expanded peripheral T cells was not determined. At doses of 0.1 to 3.0 mg/kg, clonal expansion of both CD4+ and CD8+ T cells in blood was seen between baseline and week 6.

Genomic DNA was isolated from the sorted cells so that the TCRbeta CDR3 region could be sequenced. The immunoSEQ Assay was used for sequencing of TCRbeta CDR3 regions. TCRdb took over this immuneACCESS table, retaining in-frame rearrangements with V and J assigned. Such tables are incomplete; in checked studies, under half of the missing clones stem from an unresolved V gene, and the remainder is unexplained. The sample data list around 48,000 clones, and nearly 85% of these were observed just once. In total, the top ten clones hold about 1.2% of the sample. The trial excluded patients who had a history of autoimmune disease or who were on systemic immunosuppression. Peripheral blood for TCR sequencing was drawn from every dose cohort at baseline, at cycle 4 day 1 and at cycle 7 day 1. Samples came from an open-label, multicenter, first-in-human phase I dose-escalation trial of ivuxolimab. The trial enrolled adults with locally advanced or metastatic head and neck squamous cell, hepatocellular, melanoma or renal cell carcinoma. Before TCR sequencing, CD4+ T cells and CD8+ T cells were sorted from peripheral blood as separate populations.

The receptor was isolated from an adult with an advanced solid tumor such as melanoma, head and neck, liver or kidney cancer. The sample in question was CD4+ or CD8+ T cells sorted from blood, obtained in a trial of the OX40 agonist ivuxolimab. The chain joins TRBV5-8 to TRBJ2-7; the central 9 bases match TRBD2. The CDR3 protein: CASSPRLAGIYEQYF. The nucleotide sequence reads as follows: TGTGCCAGCAGCCCCCGGCTAGCGGGGATCTACGAGCAGTACTTC.